The 27 T cell receptor beta chains presented below share a single source sample, sequenced in a study of blood T cell repertoires in COVID-19. Clones were read by immunoSEQ multiplex PCR, and TCRdb kept only the in-frame ones, dropping some. Here the sample spans fewer than 350,000 clones, roughly 89% being singletons. Material for sequencing was peripheral blood. These receptors were obtained from a man aged 35-49 years with acute or convalescent COVID-19.

Here the CDR3 reads CASSRSGTGTDTQYF. The DNA for the CDR3 is TGTGCCAGCAGTCGCTCCGGGACAGGGACAGATACGCAGTATTTT. This sequence joins TRBV6-2 or TRBV6-3 and TRBJ2-3, with TRBD1 matching over 9 bases. V lost 5 bases to trimming and J lost 3 bases; unmatched junction nucleotides: 6. Germline CDR1 MNHEY, CDR2 SVGEGT. This CDR3 region has 15 residues.

The chain employs TRBV19 and TRBJ1-5; 11 nucleotides line up with TRBD1. The CDR3 contains 17 residues. Germline V CDR1 and CDR2: LNHDA, SQIVND (reference sequence). V gave up 1 base and J gave up 5 bases; unmatched junction bases: 7. The CDR3 loop is CASSIGGTGGFHQPQHF. In DNA form, the CDR3 reads TGTGCCAGTAGTATAGGTGGGACAGGGGGTTTCCATCAGCCCCAGCATTTT.

CDR3 loop: CASSRIEAGRGYGYTF. The CDR3 DNA is TGTGCCAGCAGCCGCATAGAGGCCGGAAGAGGGTATGGCTACACCTTC. V gene TRBV7-9 combines with J gene TRBJ1-2; D not resolved. CDR1 is SEHNR and CDR2 is FQNEAQ in the germline V gene (reference sequence). The V end was cut by 5 bases, the J end by 5 bases, with 21 bases between. The length of the CDR3 is 16 residues. The full variable domain, in which reference TRBV7-9 and TRBJ1-2 provide the parts outside the CDR3, is DTGVSQNPRHKITKRGQNVTFRCDPISEHNRLYWYRQTLGQGPEFLTYFQNEAQLEKSRLLSDRFSAERPKGSFSTLEIQRTEQGDSAMYLCASSRIEAGRGYGYTFGSGTRLTVV.

The rearrangement links TRBV12-3 or TRBV12-4 to TRBJ1-2, with D unresolved. The V end lost 1 base, the J end lost 5 bases, and 5 bases lay between the germline ends. The CDR3 length is 12 residues. The CDR3 DNA is TGTGCCAGCAGTTTAGATTCATATGGCTACACCTTC. Encoded protein: CASSLDSYGYTF.

The chain is built from TRBV5-1 and TRBJ1-2; 12 nucleotides match TRBD1. V lost 6 bases and J lost 7; bases outside the gene matches: 10. CDR1 and CDR2 (germline): SGHRS, YFSETQ. The length of the CDR3 is 15 residues. The CDR3 reads CASNGPGQGARGYTF. CDR3 nucleotides: TGCGCCAGCAACGGTCCGGGACAGGGGGCGCGTGGCTACACCTTC.

The V gene is TRBV18, the J gene TRBJ1-4, with a tentative D call TRBD1 (5 bases). V was trimmed by 0 bases and J by 15 bases, leaving 14 bases between them. Germline CDR1 reads KGHSH; CDR2 reads LQKENI. CDR3 length: 13 residues. CDR3 nucleotides: TGTGCCAGCTCACCACCGTCGGCAGGGTTGGTGTTTTTT. This sequence encodes CASSPPSAGLVFF.

This clone was counted once. The chain recombines TRBV6-5 with TRBJ2-3; TRBD2 aligns across 9 bases. The CDR3 totals 16 residues. Germline V gene data show CDR1 as MNHEY and CDR2 as SVGAGI. The ends lost 2 bases at V and 5 bases at J; junction bases unmatched: 8. CDR3 sequence (DNA): TGTGCCAGCAGTTACGTTAGCGGGGGTAAGGGAGATACGCAGTATTTT. Its translation: CASSYVSGGKGDTQYF.

This chain links TRBV10-3 with TRBJ1-5; perhaps TRBD1 as D (6 bases). CDR3 length: 14 amino acids. V gave up 4 bases and J gave up 5 bases, with 12 bases separating them. The germline V gene has CDR1 ENHRY and CDR2 SYGVKD. The CDR3 bases are TGTGCCATCAGTGGCGACAGGAGCTATCAGCCCCAGCATTTT. This codes for CAISGDRSYQPQHF.

This chain uses TRBV24-1 with TRBJ1-2; a possible D gene is TRBD1 (5 bases). Trimming stripped 5 bases from V and 4 bases from J, with 7 bases between. This CDR3 region has 12 residues. CDR1 KGHDR and CDR2 SFDVKD come from the germline V gene. CDR3 region: CATSARGYGYTF. The CDR3 nucleotides read TGTGCCACCAGTGCTAGGGGCTATGGCTACACCTTC.

The chain carries TRBV5-1 and TRBJ1-2, with TRBD1 as a possible D gene (6 bases). From germline, CDR1 is SGHRS and CDR2 YFSETQ. This CDR3 spans 16 amino acids. The V end lost 1 base, the J end lost 4 bases, and 17 bases lay between the germline ends. Here the CDR3 DNA reads TGCGCCAGCAGCTTGTTAGGGGGATACACGGGCTATGGCTACACCTTC. Translating gives CASSLLGGYTGYGYTF.

The V call is TRBV7-2, the J call TRBJ2-5, with 13 bases fitting TRBD2. CDR1 and CDR2 (germline): SGHTA, FQGNSA. CDR3 length: 19 residues. Trimming took 5 bases from V and 4 from J; bases not matched to a gene: 16. Here the CDR3 DNA reads TGTGCCAGCAGCCCGCGGCTGACTAGCGGGGGGCACGGGGGAGAGACCCAGTACTTC. Translated, it gives CASSPRLTSGGHGGETQYF.

The chain links TRBV9 to TRBJ2-7; tentative D call: TRBD1 (6 bases). The CDR3 loop spans 15 amino acids. The V gene's germline CDR1 is SGDLS and CDR2 YYNGEE. V was cut by 4 bases and J by 3 bases, with 17 bases left in between. The CDR3 bases are TGTGCCAGCAGCCAGGGGCAGGGATATTACTACGAGCAGTACTTC. Translation: CASSQGQGYYYEQYF.

This chain joins TRBV3-1 (or the pseudogene TRBV3-2) and TRBJ2-1; TRBD2 aligns across 9 bases. Per germline, CDR1 LGHDT and CDR2 YNNKEL (reference sequence). After removal of 4 bases from V and 12 bases from J, the junction contained 10 bases not matched to a gene. This CDR3 contains 14 residues. CDR3 amino acids: CASSPRAGGPGQFF. DNA for the CDR3: TGTGCCAGCAGCCCCCGGGCGGGGGGGCCCGGGCAGTTCTTC.

The gene calls are TRBV12-5 and TRBJ2-3, with 10 bases matching TRBD2. The junction had 2 bases not matched to a gene; V was cut back by 0 bases and J by 2 bases. CDR3 length equals 16 residues. Germline V CDR1 and CDR2: LGHNT, FRNRAP. CDR3 in DNA: TGTGCTAGTGGTTTGGTACTAGCGGGGACCACAGATACGCAGTATTTT. The encoded protein is CASGLVLAGTTDTQYF.

This chain links TRBV11-2 with TRBJ2-7; TRBD1 matches 10 bases. The CDR3 totals 15 residues. Germline CDR1 and CDR2: SGHAT and FQNNGV. V lost 5 bases, J lost 5 bases, and 9 bases stayed unmatched. CDR3 sequence (DNA): TGTGCCAGCAGCACCTTCCGGGACAGGGGTCACGAGCAGTACTTC. It translates to CASSTFRDRGHEQYF. Variable domain in full (rest from reference TRBV11-2 and TRBJ2-7): EAGVAQSPRYKIIEKRQSVAFWCNPISGHATLYWYQQILGQGPKLLIQFQNNGVVDDSQLPKDRFSAERLKGVDSTLKIQPAKLEDSAVYLCASSTFRDRGHEQYFGPGTRLTVT.

This chain connects TRBV5-1 to TRBJ2-7; 9 bases are a match to TRBD1. CDR3 length: 16 amino acids. Germline V lookup: CDR1 SGHRS, CDR2 YFSETQ. The J segment lost 6 bases and the V segment lost 7 bases, leaving 17 bases of the junction unmatched. The CDR3 region is CASQLSPRDRASEQYF. CDR3 nucleotide sequence: TGCGCCAGCCAACTAAGTCCCCGGGACAGGGCGTCCGAGCAGTACTTC.

The chain uses TRBV19 and TRBJ1-5; 7 bases fit TRBD1. The V gene's germline CDR1 is LNHDA and CDR2 SQIVND (reference sequence). The CDR3 runs to 15 residues. The J segment lost 2 bases and the V segment lost 4 bases, leaving 5 bases of the junction unmatched. The CDR3 DNA sequence: TGTGCCAGTAGTACAGGGGGAGTACGCAATCAGCCCCAGCATTTT. As protein: CASSTGGVRNQPQHF.

The V and J genes are TRBV13 and TRBJ2-3, with 7 nucleotides matching TRBD1. Trimming took 5 bases from V and 0 from J; bases not matched to a gene: 5. CDR1 is PRHDT, CDR2 FYEKMQ, per germline (reference sequence). CDR3 length: 15 amino acids. This chain's CDR3 is CASSTGTESTDTQYF. CDR3 in DNA: TGTGCCAGCAGCACTGGGACAGAGAGCACAGATACGCAGTATTTT. Complete variable domain (other parts from reference TRBV13 and TRBJ2-3): AAGVIQSPRHLIKEKRETATLKCYPIPRHDTVYWYQQGPGQDPQFLISFYEKMQSDKGSIPDRFSAQQFSDYHSELNMSSLELGDSALYFCASSTGTESTDTQYFGPGTRLTVL.

The gene calls are TRBV27 and TRBJ2-7; perhaps TRBD2 as D (5 bases). Germline CDR1 and CDR2: MNHEY and SMNVEV (reference sequence). CDR3 length: 13 amino acids. Trimming took 6 bases from V and 2 from J, leaving 11 bases between them. CDR3 region: CASRRTGTYEQYF. DNA for the CDR3: TGTGCCAGCAGGCGGACGGGAACCTACGAGCAGTACTTC.

V usage is TRBV11-2 and J usage is TRBJ1-1; 7 positions match TRBD1. Trimming at V came to 8 bases and at J to 1 base, leaving 4 bases not matched to a gene. The length of the CDR3 is 13 residues. Germline V gene data show CDR1 as SGHAT and CDR2 as FQNNGV. The CDR3 DNA is TGTGCCAGCTCGGGACAGAGGAACACTGAAGCTTTCTTT. It codes for CASSGQRNTEAFF.

This rearrangement joins TRBV13 to TRBJ2-7; unclear D gene. This CDR3 has 12 residues. Trimming cost V 5 bases and J 0 bases, with 5 bases left between them. Germline values: CDR1 PRHDT, CDR2 FYEKMQ (reference sequence). CDR3 in DNA: TGTGCCAGCAGCCCAAACTCCTACGAGCAGTACTTC. Translating gives CASSPNSYEQYF.

The rearrangement joins TRBV10-3 to TRBJ1-2; no reliable D call. V lost 2 bases, J lost 6 bases, and 7 bases lay in between. Germline-derived CDR1 and CDR2 are ENHRY and SYGVKD. There are 12 residues in the CDR3. CDR3 loop: CAISEGSHGYTF. CDR3 nucleotides: TGTGCCATCAGTGAGGGCTCCCATGGCTACACCTTC.

This clone was recorded only once. The chain has TRBV5-8 and TRBJ1-5, with 10 bases lining up with TRBD1. The junction had 3 bases not matched to a gene; V was cut back by 2 bases and J by 4 bases. CDR1 and CDR2 from the germline V gene are SGHTS and YDEGEE. The CDR3 is 15 residues long. DNA for the CDR3: TGTGCCAGCAGCTTATGGACAGGGGGAAATCAGCCCCAGCATTTT. This codes for CASSLWTGGNQPQHF.

As DNA, the CDR3 is TGCAGTGCTAGTTTCAGGGGTCTTGATACGCAGTATTTT. It encodes CSASFRGLDTQYF. The J gene is TRBJ2-3, the V gene TRBV20-1, with a possible D match to TRBD1 (6 bases). The CDR3 totals 13 residues. Germline V gene sequence: CDR1 DFQATT, CDR2 SNEGSKA (reference sequence). V was clipped by 3 bases and J by 6 bases, with 13 bases between them.

The rearrangement uses TRBV3-1 (or the pseudogene TRBV3-2) and TRBJ2-1; 8 bases map to TRBD1. Germline V gives CDR1 LGHDT, CDR2 YNNKEL (reference sequence). J was trimmed by 4 bases and V by 5 bases; bases with no gene match: 4. This CDR3 has 14 amino acids. CDR3 sequence (DNA): TGTGCCAGCAGCATCCGGACAGGGTACAATGAGCAGTTCTTC. Its translation: CASSIRTGYNEQFF.

This rearrangement joins TRBV3-1 (or the pseudogene TRBV3-2) to TRBJ1-2; no clear D gene. The CDR3 is made up of 13 amino acids. Between the trimmed V and J ends, which lost 0 bases and 8 bases, there was a span of 10 bases. Germline-derived CDR1 and CDR2 are LGHDT and YNNKEL (reference sequence). The chain's CDR3 is CASSQEVVRGYTF. CDR3 coding DNA: TGTGCCAGCAGCCAAGAGGTTGTGCGGGGCTACACCTTC.

This clone showed up just once. The gene calls are TRBV7-9 and TRBJ1-3; D is perhaps TRBD1 (6 bases). The V gene's germline CDR1 is SEHNR and CDR2 FQNEAQ (reference sequence). This CDR3 spans 15 amino acids. Trimming took 5 bases from V and 0 from J, leaving 11 bases between them. The CDR3 DNA sequence: TGTGCCAGCAGCGGTTACAGGGCCTCTGGAAACACCATATATTTT. The encoded protein is CASSGYRASGNTIYF.